The clone carrying this T cell receptor beta chain was recorded a few times. The target antigen is unknown. Patients aged 18 to 65 had newly diagnosed hyperthyroidism of under 2 months' duration. Researchers took RNA transcripts and amplified the TCR beta CDR3 regions from them. Primed by the HTBI set, a first-round RT-PCR was run on the TCR CDR3. TCRdb processed the multiplex PCR reads anew with MiXCR; each CDR3 protein has one entry. The sample lists roughly 96,000 distinct CDR3 sequences; around 52% were seen once. The entry originates in a study of T cells in Graves' hyperthyroidism and ophthalmopathy. The CDR3 extends over 13 amino acids. Germline V lookup: CDR1 SGDLS, CDR2 YYNGEE. V dropped 7 bases and J dropped 4 bases, with 11 bases sitting between them. Study-level points and caveats: Most expanded thyroid clonotypes above 0.001 recurred in blood.

The sequence was collected from a middle-aged woman with Graves' hyperthyroidism. The chain employs TRBV9 and TRBJ2-2; unclear D gene. Sequenced sample: blood. CDR3 nucleotide sequence: TGTGCCAGCTCACCACCCGTCACCGGGGAGCTGTTTTTT. Translation: CASSPPVTGELFF.